The present TCR beta chain was sequenced within a study of T cells after yellow fever vaccination. Overall study: It was SMART-Seq v4 Ultra Low Input that prepared the fractions with low cell numbers. Findings and caveats of the study: The study re-detected most primary-vaccination clones after the booster (approximately 96% CD4, around 89% CD8).

About this clonotype itself: Its antigen is unidentified.

TCRdb recomputed calls from the 5' RACE reads with MiXCR, one row per CDR3 protein. The data show 500,000 to 650,000 distinct CDR3 sequences, with about 12% seen just once and about 15% held by the top ten. Material: PBMCs, obtained on the day of the yellow fever booster vaccination. This clonotype originated in a man aged 25 to 40 who received the YFV17D yellow fever vaccine.

The CDR3 DNA reads as TGTGCCAGCAGGGGTAGCGGGAGAACCACCGGGGAGCTGTTTTTT. Residues: CASRGSGRTTGELFF. The chain recombines TRBV7-2 with TRBJ2-2; TRBD2 matches at 9 bases. Germline trimming cut 6 bases from V and 4 bases from J; bases unmatched to any gene: 6. The length of the CDR3 is 15 residues. From germline, CDR1 is SGHTA and CDR2 FQGNSA.